These T cell receptor beta chains were read from a single sample in a study of T cell repertoires in cytomegalovirus infection. TCRdb redid the calling of the reads with MiXCR, one entry per CDR3 protein. The sample yields 150,000 to 200,000 distinct CDR3 sequences, under 30% seen once. Sequenced input: PBMCs. All receptors derive from a human donor in good health (CMV status not recorded). Some clones in this sample may be carry-over from other donors' samples. Both conserved end residues are part of each CDR3. The D gene is left open where the match is weak. Not all rows give a size; the values are once, few, many and, for expanded clones, a class.

j_call: TRBJ1-1
d_call: NA
v_call: TRBV7-2
clone_size: NA
cdr3_aa: CASSTNTLLGTEAFF
cdr3_nt: TGTGCCAGCAGCACTAACACGCTTCTAGGCACTGAAGCTTTCTTT

j_call: TRBJ1-1
d_call: NA
v_call: TRBV12-3/TRBV12-4
clone_size: few
cdr3_aa: CASSIIRTERNTEAFF
cdr3_nt: TGTGCCAGCAGTATAATCCGGACTGAGAGGAACACTGAAGCTTTCTTT

j_call: TRBJ2-2
d_call: TRBD1
v_call: TRBV7-2
clone_size: NA
cdr3_aa: CANRPQGADGELFF
cdr3_nt: TGTGCCAACAGACCTCAGGGGGCGGACGGGGAGCTGTTTTTT

j_call: TRBJ1-3
d_call: NA
v_call: TRBV28
clone_size: few
cdr3_aa: CASKTAPISGNTIYF
cdr3_nt: TGTGCCAGCAAAACTGCTCCCATCTCTGGAAACACCATATATTTT

j_call: TRBJ2-3
d_call: NA
v_call: TRBV7-2
clone_size: many
cdr3_aa: CASSQSTDTQYF
cdr3_nt: TGTGCCAGCAGCCAGAGCACAGATACGCAGTATTTT

j_call: TRBJ2-3
d_call: TRBD2
v_call: TRBV6-1
clone_size: few
cdr3_aa: CASSGPSRLADRSDTQYF
cdr3_nt: TGTGCCAGCAGTGGACCCTCCAGACTAGCGGACCGCTCAGATACGCAGTATTTT

j_call: TRBJ2-7
d_call: TRBD1
v_call: TRBV11-2
clone_size: NA
cdr3_aa: CASSPTDRGYEQYF
cdr3_nt: TGTGCCAGCAGCCCCACGGACAGGGGCTACGAGCAGTACTTC

j_call: TRBJ2-2
d_call: NA
v_call: TRBV6-5
clone_size: few
cdr3_aa: CASTATNTGELFF
cdr3_nt: TGTGCCAGCACCGCGACGAACACCGGGGAGCTGTTTTTT

j_call: TRBJ2-3
d_call: TRBD2
v_call: TRBV7-8
clone_size: many
cdr3_aa: CASSRLSGGESTDTQYF
cdr3_nt: TGTGCCAGCAGCCGCCTAAGCGGGGGGGAAAGCACAGATACGCAGTATTTT

j_call: TRBJ1-6
d_call: NA
v_call: TRBV20-1
clone_size: once
cdr3_aa: CSARAGQVTSPLHF
cdr3_nt: TGCAGTGCTAGAGCTGGGCAGGTAACGTCACCCCTCCACTTT

j_call: TRBJ2-3
d_call: NA
v_call: TRBV5-6
clone_size: few
cdr3_aa: CASSSLGGRSDTQYF
cdr3_nt: TGTGCCAGCAGTTCTCTGGGGGGGCGGTCAGATACGCAGTATTTT

j_call: TRBJ2-3
d_call: TRBD2
v_call: TRBV4-3
clone_size: NA
cdr3_aa: CASSQAQGTSGGKHTDTQYF
cdr3_nt: TGCGCCAGCAGCCAAGCCCAAGGGACTAGCGGGGGCAAACATACAGATACGCAGTATTTT

j_call: TRBJ2-1
d_call: TRBD1
v_call: TRBV6-5
clone_size: few
cdr3_aa: CASSYGRQGRNEQFF
cdr3_nt: TGTGCCAGCAGTTACGGTAGACAGGGGCGCAATGAGCAGTTCTTC

j_call: TRBJ1-2
d_call: NA
v_call: TRBV7-8
clone_size: few
cdr3_aa: CASSLEDSSYGYTF
cdr3_nt: TGTGCCAGCAGCTTAGAAGATTCCAGCTATGGCTACACCTTC

j_call: TRBJ1-2
d_call: NA
v_call: TRBV5-8
clone_size: few
cdr3_aa: CASSLELSPNYGYTF
cdr3_nt: TGTGCCAGCAGCTTGGAGCTGTCCCCTAACTATGGCTACACCTTC

j_call: TRBJ2-2
d_call: NA
v_call: TRBV24-1
clone_size: NA
cdr3_aa: CATKDRNTGELFF
cdr3_nt: TGTGCCACCAAGGACAGGAACACCGGGGAGCTGTTTTTT

j_call: TRBJ1-4
d_call: NA
v_call: TRBV5-1
clone_size: NA
cdr3_aa: CASSSRVSEKLFF
cdr3_nt: TGCGCCAGCAGCTCACGGGTCTCCGAAAAACTGTTTTTT

j_call: TRBJ2-1
d_call: TRBD2
v_call: TRBV7-8
clone_size: medium-sized
cdr3_aa: CASSYGREDEQFF
cdr3_nt: TGTGCCAGCAGTTACGGGCGGGAGGATGAGCAGTTCTTC

j_call: TRBJ1-1
d_call: NA
v_call: TRBV5-5
clone_size: NA
cdr3_aa: CASSIRDGDNTEAFF
cdr3_nt: TGTGCCAGCAGCATCCGGGACGGTGATAACACTGAAGCTTTCTTT

j_call: TRBJ2-7
d_call: NA
v_call: TRBV7-6
clone_size: few
cdr3_aa: CASSLSSEQYF
cdr3_nt: TGTGCCAGCAGCCTAAGCAGCGAGCAGTACTTC

j_call: TRBJ1-1
d_call: NA
v_call: TRBV2
clone_size: NA
cdr3_aa: CASRPEVEAFF
cdr3_nt: TGTGCCAGCAGACCGGAGGTGGAAGCTTTCTTT

j_call: TRBJ2-4
d_call: NA
v_call: TRBV7-9
clone_size: NA
cdr3_aa: CASSPSVGESKNIQYF
cdr3_nt: TGTGCCAGCAGCCCCAGCGTGGGGGAGAGCAAAAACATTCAGTACTTC

j_call: TRBJ2-7
d_call: NA
v_call: TRBV11-2
clone_size: many
cdr3_aa: CASGPTGLNEQYF
cdr3_nt: TGTGCCAGCGGTCCTACAGGGTTGAACGAGCAGTACTTC

j_call: TRBJ2-1
d_call: NA
v_call: TRBV7-2
clone_size: NA
cdr3_aa: CASSPPTGNEQFF
cdr3_nt: TGTGCCAGCAGCCCCCCCACGGGGAATGAGCAGTTCTTC

j_call: TRBJ1-1
d_call: NA
v_call: TRBV6-2/TRBV6-3
clone_size: few
cdr3_aa: CASSNPVGVSEAFF
cdr3_nt: TGTGCCAGCAGTAACCCCGTGGGGGTCTCTGAAGCTTTCTTT

j_call: TRBJ2-3
d_call: TRBD1
v_call: TRBV19
clone_size: NA
cdr3_aa: CASSIGTGAQSRVTQYF
cdr3_nt: TGTGCCAGTAGTATAGGGACAGGAGCCCAATCACGAGTTACGCAGTATTTT